This T cell receptor beta chain was profiled in a study of T and B cells in COVID-19 patients. V was trimmed by 4 bases and J by 7 bases, leaving 19 bases between them. In germline, CDR1 is SQVTM, CDR2 ANQGSEA. This CDR3 has 14 amino acids. Each TRB amplification used roughly 230-550 ng of genomic DNA from blood. TRB rearrangements were amplified by multiplex PCR with BIOMED2 TRB-A/B primers. TCRdb processed the multiplex PCR reads anew with MiXCR; each CDR3 protein has one entry. Of roughly 7,000 distinct CDR3 sequences listed, approximately 22% were seen once; the top ten hold around 3.4%. The clonotype comes from a human donor who had recovered from COVID-19. The sample consisted of blood. The chain recombines TRBV29-1 with TRBJ2-5; D possibly matches TRBD1 or TRBD2 (5 bases each). CDR3 DNA: TGCAGCGTTGGGGGCCGGACTCAAGGAGGGACCCAGTACTTC. Translated, it gives CSVGGRTQGGTQYF.